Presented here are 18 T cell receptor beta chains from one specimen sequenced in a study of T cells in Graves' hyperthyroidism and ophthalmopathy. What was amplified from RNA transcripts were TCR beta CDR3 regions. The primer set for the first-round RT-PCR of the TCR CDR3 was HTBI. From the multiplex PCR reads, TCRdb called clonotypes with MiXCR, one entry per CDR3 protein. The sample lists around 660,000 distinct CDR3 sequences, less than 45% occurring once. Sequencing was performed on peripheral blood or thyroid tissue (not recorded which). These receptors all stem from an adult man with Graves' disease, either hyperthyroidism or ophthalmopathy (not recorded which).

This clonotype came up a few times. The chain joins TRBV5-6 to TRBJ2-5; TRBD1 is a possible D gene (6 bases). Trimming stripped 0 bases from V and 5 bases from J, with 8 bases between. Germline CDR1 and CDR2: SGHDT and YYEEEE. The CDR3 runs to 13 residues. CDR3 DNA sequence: TGTGCCAGCAGCTTGGAGGGGGTGGAGACCCAGTACTTC. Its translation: CASSLEGVETQYF. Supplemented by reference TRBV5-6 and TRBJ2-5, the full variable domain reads DAGVTQSPTHLIKTRGQQVTLRCSPKSGHDTVSWYQQALGQGPQFIFQYYEEEERQRGNFPDRFSGHQFPNYSSELNVNALLLGDSALYLCASSLEGVETQYFGPGTRLLVL.

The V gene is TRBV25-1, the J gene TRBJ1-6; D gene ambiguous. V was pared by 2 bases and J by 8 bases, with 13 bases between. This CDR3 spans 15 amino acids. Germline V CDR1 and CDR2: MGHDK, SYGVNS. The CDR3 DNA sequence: TGTGCCAGCAGTGAAGTAGGTGGGTCGTATTCACCCCTCCACTTT. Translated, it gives CASSEVGGSYSPLHF.

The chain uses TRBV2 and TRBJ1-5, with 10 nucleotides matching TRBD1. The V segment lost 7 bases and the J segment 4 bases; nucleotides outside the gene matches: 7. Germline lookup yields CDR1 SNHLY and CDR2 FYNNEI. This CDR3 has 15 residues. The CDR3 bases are TGTGCCAGCAAACTGATGGACAGGGGGAATCAGCCCCAGCATTTT. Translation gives CASKLMDRGNQPQHF.

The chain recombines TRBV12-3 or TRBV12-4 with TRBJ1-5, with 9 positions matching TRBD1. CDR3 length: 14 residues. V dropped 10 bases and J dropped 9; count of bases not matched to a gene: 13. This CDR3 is CAISATGGEGPQHF. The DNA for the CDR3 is TGTGCCATCAGCGCCACAGGGGGCGAAGGGCCCCAGCATTTT.

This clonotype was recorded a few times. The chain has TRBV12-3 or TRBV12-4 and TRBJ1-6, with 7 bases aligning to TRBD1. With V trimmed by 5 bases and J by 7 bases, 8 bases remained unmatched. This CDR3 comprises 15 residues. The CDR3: CASSPRTGSNSPLHF. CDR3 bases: TGTGCCAGCAGTCCTCGGACAGGATCCAATTCACCCCTCCACTTT.

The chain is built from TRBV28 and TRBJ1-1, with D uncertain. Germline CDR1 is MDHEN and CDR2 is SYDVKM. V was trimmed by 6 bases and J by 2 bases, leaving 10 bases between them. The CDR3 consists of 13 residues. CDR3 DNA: TGTGCCAGCAGGCCCGTCGGCAACACTGAAGCTTTCTTT. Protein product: CASRPVGNTEAFF.

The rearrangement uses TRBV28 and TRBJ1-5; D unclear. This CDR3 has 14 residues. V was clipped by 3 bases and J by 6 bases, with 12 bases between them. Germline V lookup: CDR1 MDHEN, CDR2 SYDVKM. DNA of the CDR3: TGTGCCAGCAGTTTCCAGGAAATCGGTCAGCCCCAGCATTTT. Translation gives CASSFQEIGQPQHF.

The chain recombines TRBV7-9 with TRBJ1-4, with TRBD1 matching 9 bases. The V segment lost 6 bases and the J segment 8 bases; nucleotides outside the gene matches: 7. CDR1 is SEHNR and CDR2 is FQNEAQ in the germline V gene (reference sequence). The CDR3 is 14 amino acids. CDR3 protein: CASRGTGLEEKLFF. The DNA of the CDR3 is TGTGCCAGCAGAGGGACAGGGTTGGAGGAAAAACTGTTTTTT.

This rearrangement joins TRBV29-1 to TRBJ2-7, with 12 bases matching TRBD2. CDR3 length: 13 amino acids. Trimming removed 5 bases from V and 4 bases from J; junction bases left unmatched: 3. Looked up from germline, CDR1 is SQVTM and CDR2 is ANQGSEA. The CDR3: CSVRLAGGYEQYF. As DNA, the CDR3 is TGCAGCGTTCGGCTAGCGGGGGGGTACGAGCAGTACTTC.

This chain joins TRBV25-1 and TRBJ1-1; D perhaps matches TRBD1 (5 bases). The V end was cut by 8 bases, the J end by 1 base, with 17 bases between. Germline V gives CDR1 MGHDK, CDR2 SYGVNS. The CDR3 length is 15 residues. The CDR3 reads CASGGILGRNTEAFF. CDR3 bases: TGTGCCAGCGGTGGTATTCTGGGGCGGAACACTGAAGCTTTCTTT.

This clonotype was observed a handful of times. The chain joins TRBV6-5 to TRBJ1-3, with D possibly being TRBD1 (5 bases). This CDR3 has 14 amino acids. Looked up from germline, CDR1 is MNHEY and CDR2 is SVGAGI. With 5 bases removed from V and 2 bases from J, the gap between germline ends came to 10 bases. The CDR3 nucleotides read TGTGCCAGCAGTCGGGACCATCCTGGAAACACCATATATTTT. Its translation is CASSRDHPGNTIYF.

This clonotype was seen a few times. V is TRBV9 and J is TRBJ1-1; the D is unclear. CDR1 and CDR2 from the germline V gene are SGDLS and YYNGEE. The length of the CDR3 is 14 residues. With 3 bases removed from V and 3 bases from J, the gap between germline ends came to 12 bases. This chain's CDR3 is CASSDIHGDTEAFF. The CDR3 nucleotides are TGTGCCAGCAGCGACATCCACGGGGACACTGAAGCTTTCTTT.

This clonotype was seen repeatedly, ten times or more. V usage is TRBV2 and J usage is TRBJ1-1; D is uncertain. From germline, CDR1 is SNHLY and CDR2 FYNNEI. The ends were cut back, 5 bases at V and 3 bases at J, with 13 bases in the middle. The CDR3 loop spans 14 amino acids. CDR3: CASSLPGRDTEAFF. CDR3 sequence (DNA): TGTGCCAGCAGTCTCCCAGGTCGGGACACTGAAGCTTTCTTT.

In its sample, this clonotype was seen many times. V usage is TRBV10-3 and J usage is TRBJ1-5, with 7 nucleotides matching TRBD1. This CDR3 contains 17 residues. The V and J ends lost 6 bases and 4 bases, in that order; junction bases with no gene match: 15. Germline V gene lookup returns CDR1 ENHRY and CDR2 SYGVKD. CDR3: CAISEAAGGILNQPQHF. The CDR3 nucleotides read TGTGCCATCAGCGAAGCGGCAGGGGGAATCTTAAATCAGCCCCAGCATTTT.

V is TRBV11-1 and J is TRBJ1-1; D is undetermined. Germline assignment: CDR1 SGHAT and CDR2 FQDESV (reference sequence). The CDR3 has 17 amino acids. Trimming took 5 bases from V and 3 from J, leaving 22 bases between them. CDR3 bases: TGTGCCAGCAGCCCACCTTTAGCAGGAGCGCGGGACACTGAAGCTTTCTTT. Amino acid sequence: CASSPPLAGARDTEAFF. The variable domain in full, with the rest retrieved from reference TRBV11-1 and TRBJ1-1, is EAEVAQSPRYKITEKSQAVAFWCDPISGHATLYWYRQILGQGPELLVQFQDESVVDDSQLPKDRFSAERLKGVDSTLKIQPAELGDSAMYLCASSPPLAGARDTEAFFGQGTRLTVV.

The CDR3 bases are TGTGCCAGCAGCTACCGACAGGGACTGAACACTGAAGCTTTCTTT. This codes for CASSYRQGLNTEAFF. The rearrangement joins TRBV7-8 to TRBJ1-1; 7 positions match TRBD1. V lost 4 bases and J lost 0; bases outside the gene matches: 5. Per germline, CDR1 SGHVS and CDR2 FQNEAQ. The CDR3 length is 15 residues.

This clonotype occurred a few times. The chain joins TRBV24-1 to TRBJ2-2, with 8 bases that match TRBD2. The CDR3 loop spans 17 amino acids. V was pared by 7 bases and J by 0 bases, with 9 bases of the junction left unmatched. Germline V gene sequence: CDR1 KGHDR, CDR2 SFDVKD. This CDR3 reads CATSPAHGGANTGELFF. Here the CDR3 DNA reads TGTGCCACCAGCCCAGCCCACGGGGGGGCGAACACCGGGGAGCTGTTTTTT.

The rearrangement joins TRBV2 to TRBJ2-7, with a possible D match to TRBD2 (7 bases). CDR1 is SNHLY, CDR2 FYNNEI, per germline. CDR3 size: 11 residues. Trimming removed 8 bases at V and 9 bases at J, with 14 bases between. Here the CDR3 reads CASLGGGAQYF. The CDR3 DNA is TGTGCCAGCTTAGGCGGGGGCGCGCAGTACTTC.